This T cell receptor (beta chain) emerged from a study of T cells in Graves' hyperthyroidism and ophthalmopathy. In the study overall: Peripheral blood was drawn at first diagnosis, prior to all treatment.

Comment on this clonotype: Its specificity is not known.

Newly diagnosed patients aged 18 to 65 had hyperthyroidism of under 2 months' duration. Study-wide points: Blood shared most expanded thyroid clonotypes above 0.001. The model forecast ophthalmopathy, anticipating it by a median about 6.5 months before onset.

What was amplified from RNA transcripts were TCR beta CDR3 regions. Primed by the HTBI set, a first-round RT-PCR was run on the TCR CDR3. Each CDR3 protein is one row after TCRdb ran MiXCR on the multiplex PCR reads. The repertoire includes 300,000 to 400,000 distinct CDR3 sequences, roughly 23% of them detected once, and around half sits in the top ten. Trimming cost V 6 bases and J 6 bases, with 21 bases left between them. The CDR3 totals 15 residues. Germline V gives CDR1 SNHLY, CDR2 FYNNEI. Sequenced: blood. The chain recombines TRBV2 with TRBJ2-7; possibly TRBD2 for D (8 bases). The clonotype originates from a woman aged 45-59 years with Graves' hyperthyroidism. CDR3 in DNA: TGTGCCAGCAGCCTCCCGGGAGGGGGCGAGGGCGAGCAGTACTTC. Translated: CASSLPGGGEGEQYF. Supplemented by reference TRBV2 and TRBJ2-7, the full variable domain reads EPEVTQTPSHQVTQMGQEVILRCVPISNHLYFYWYRQILGQKVEFLVSFYNNEISEKSEIFDDQFSVERPDGSNFTLKIRSTKLEDSAMYFCASSLPGGGEGEQYFGPGTRLTVT.